This T cell receptor (beta chain) was retrieved from a study of blood T cell repertoires in COVID-19. Study as a whole: Acute and convalescent COVID-19 specimens originated in the United States, Italy and Spain.

The protocol was immunoSEQ multiplex PCR, while the TCRdb copy is restricted to in-frame clones and leaves out a portion. The data contain approximately 52,000 clones, more than 75% of them seen just once; the ten biggest clones take up 12% to 15%. Germline V CDR1 and CDR2: KGHDR, SFDVKD. Trimming removed 2 bases from V and 10 bases from J; junction bases left unmatched: 9. The CDR3 has 17 residues. The sequencing input was peripheral blood. The chain has TRBV24-1 and TRBJ2-1; TRBD2 agrees at 14 bases. The sequence was obtained from a man in his sixties or seventies with acute or convalescent COVID-19. The CDR3: CATSDSPGTSGRDEQFF. CDR3 bases: TGTGCCACCAGTGATTCCCCAGGGACTAGCGGGAGAGACGAGCAGTTCTTC.